The 24 T cell receptor beta chains presented below share a single source sample, sequenced in a study of T cell repertoires in cytomegalovirus infection. TCRdb re-called the reads through MiXCR, storing one row per CDR3 protein. This sample has some 150,000 distinct CDR3 sequences, with 20% to 30% found just once. Source material: PBMCs. The receptor set was obtained from a human donor in good health (CMV status not recorded). Some clones in this sample may be carry-over from other donors' samples.

This clonotype was detected many times. The chain carries TRBV7-2 and TRBJ2-2, with D possibly matching TRBD1 (6 bases). The germline V gene encodes CDR1 SGHTA and CDR2 FQGNSA. V lost 4 bases, J lost 5 bases, and 17 bases lay in between. The CDR3 is made up of 16 amino acids. CDR3 residues: CASSSSFPGTTGELFF. CDR3 nucleotides: TGTGCCAGCAGCTCATCTTTCCCCGGGACAACCGGGGAGCTGTTTTTT. The variable domain in full, completed from reference TRBV7-2 and TRBJ2-2, reads GAGVSQSPSNKVTEKGKDVELRCDPISGHTALYWYRQSLGQGLEFLIYFQGNSAPDKSGLPSDRFSAERTGGSVSTLTIQRTQQEDSAVYLCASSSSFPGTTGELFFGEGSRLTVL.

This clonotype was picked up a small number of times. The V gene is TRBV19, the J gene TRBJ2-4; 7 nucleotides align to TRBD1. This CDR3 comprises 14 residues. The germline CDR1 and CDR2 sequences are LNHDA and SQIVND (reference sequence). The V gene end was trimmed by 7 bases and the J gene end by 5 bases; junction bases not matched to a gene: 8. In DNA, the CDR3 is TGTGCCAGTACTCCGACAGGGTCCCAAAACATTCAGTACTTC. This translates into CASTPTGSQNIQYF.

Concerning this clonotype: Germline and junction disagree at one end, which may indicate a read error. The genes are TRBV28 and TRBJ2-3; maybe TRBD1 (5 bases). CDR1 MDHEN and CDR2 SYDVKM come from the germline V gene. This CDR3 spans 14 amino acids. The chain's CDR3 is CANSQGAFSDTQYF. CDR3 nucleotide sequence: TGTGCCAACAGTCAAGGGGCCTTTTCAGATACGCAGTATTTT. Full variable domain (missing parts from reference TRBV28 and TRBJ2-3): DVKVTQSSRYLVKRTGEKVFLECVQDMDHENMFWYRQDPGLGLRLIYFSYDVKMKEKGDIPEGYSVSREKKERFSLILESASTNQTSMYLCANSQGAFSDTQYFGPGTRLTVL.

This clonotype came up a few times. The chain links TRBV6-2 or TRBV6-3 to TRBJ2-2, with D perhaps matching TRBD1 or TRBD2 (5 bases each). The CDR3 extends over 10 amino acids. V was clipped by 6 bases and J by 10 bases, with 6 bases between them. The V gene's germline CDR1 is MNHEY and CDR2 SVGEGT. CDR3 coding DNA: TGTGCCAGCAGGGGGGAGGAGCTGTTTTTT. Residues: CASRGEELFF.

This clonotype showed up many times. The V call is TRBV7-2, the J call TRBJ1-5, with D uncertain. Germline V lookup: CDR1 SGHTA, CDR2 FQGNSA. V was shortened by 1 base and J by 0 bases, with 7 bases between the two germline ends. The CDR3 is 15 residues long. This chain's CDR3 is CASSLVGYSNQPQHF. In nucleotides, the CDR3 is TGTGCCAGCAGCTTAGTCGGGTATAGCAATCAGCCCCAGCATTTT.

This clonotype was counted at least ten times. The CDR3 sequence is CASSLGLGLNTEAFF. CDR3 DNA: TGTGCCAGCAGCTTAGGGCTGGGCTTGAACACTGAAGCTTTCTTT. The chain joins TRBV11-2 to TRBJ1-1; D not resolved. Trimming cost V 1 base and J 0 bases, with 9 bases left between them. Germline loops: CDR1 SGHAT, CDR2 FQNNGV. The CDR3 runs to 15 residues.

This clonotype was recorded at least ten times. The V gene is TRBV7-9, the J gene TRBJ1-1; TRBD1 matches at 7 bases. The J segment lost 0 bases and the V segment lost 5 bases, leaving 3 bases of the junction unmatched. The CDR3 loop spans 14 amino acids. In germline, CDR1 is SEHNR, CDR2 FQNEAQ (reference sequence). This CDR3 is CASSDRELNTEAFF. CDR3 nucleotides: TGTGCCAGCAGCGACAGGGAACTGAACACTGAAGCTTTCTTT.

This clonotype showed up just a few times. Here the CDR3 reads CASSTSSGEAFF. CDR3 DNA: TGTGCCAGCAGCACGAGCTCGGGTGAAGCTTTCTTT. The chain joins TRBV9 to TRBJ1-1; no firm D call. The CDR3 consists of 12 residues. Trimming removed 4 bases at V and 7 bases at J, with 11 bases between. Germline CDR1 and CDR2: SGDLS and YYNGEE.

The rearrangement uses TRBV30 and TRBJ1-5, with TRBD1 identical over 8 bases. J lost 9 bases, V lost 3 bases, and 7 bases had no gene match. Germline values: CDR1 GTSNPN, CDR2 SVGIG (reference sequence). The CDR3 loop spans 13 amino acids. CDR3 DNA sequence: TGTGCCTGGAGCCAGACAGGGGAGTCGCCCCAGCATTTT. Translated, it gives CAWSQTGESPQHF.

In its sample, this clonotype was seen a few times. The chain links TRBV12-3 or TRBV12-4 to TRBJ1-2, with TRBD1 matching 7 bases. CDR3 length: 13 residues. Unmatched junction bases numbered 5, after V lost 5 bases and J lost 5 bases. The CDR3 sequence: CASSLDREYGYTF. CDR3 DNA: TGTGCCAGCAGTCTTGACAGGGAGTATGGCTACACCTTC.

A remark on this clonotype: This may be a read error: a much more frequent sequence differs by one nucleotide. This chain links TRBV5-1 with TRBJ2-1, with TRBD2 matching over 13 bases. CDR1 is SGHRS and CDR2 is YFSETQ in the germline V gene. This CDR3 has 17 residues. The CDR3 nucleotides read TGCGCCAGCAGCTGGACTAGCGGGAGAGCCGGCTACAATGAGCAGATCTTC. Its translation is CASSWTSGRAGYNEQIF.

This clonotype was counted only a few times. This chain connects TRBV29-1 to TRBJ2-5; D is uncertain. Germline V lookup: CDR1 SQVTM, CDR2 ANQGSEA. There are 15 residues in the CDR3. The V end lost 8 bases, the J end lost 2 bases, and 21 bases lay between the germline ends. The CDR3 coding sequence is TGCAGCCAAAAGGAGACCGCTACTATACAAGAGACCCAGTACTTC. Translation gives CSQKETATIQETQYF. The whole variable domain, remainder taken from reference TRBV29-1 and TRBJ2-5, is SAVISQKPSRDICQRGTSLTIQCQVDSQVTMMFWYRQQPGQSLTLIATANQGSEATYESGFVIDKFPISRPNLTFSTLTVSNMSPEDSSIYLCSQKETATIQETQYFGPGTRLLVL.

This clonotype was picked up many times. The V call is TRBV7-2, the J call TRBJ2-3; 9 positions agree with TRBD2. Germline V gene data show CDR1 as SGHTA and CDR2 as FQGNSA. The V and J ends lost 4 bases and 10 bases, in that order; junction bases with no gene match: 9. The CDR3 extends over 14 amino acids. This chain's CDR3 is CASSSGTSSGAQYF. For the CDR3, the DNA is TGTGCCAGCAGCTCCGGGACTAGCTCCGGGGCGCAGTATTTT. Variable domain in full (rest from reference TRBV7-2 and TRBJ2-3): GAGVSQSPSNKVTEKGKDVELRCDPISGHTALYWYRQSLGQGLEFLIYFQGNSAPDKSGLPSDRFSAERTGGSVSTLTIQRTQQEDSAVYLCASSSGTSSGAQYFGPGTRLTVL.

V gene TRBV27 combines with J gene TRBJ1-3; D uncertain. Trimming pared 0 bases from V and 4 bases from J, leaving 4 bases between. Germline lookup yields CDR1 MNHEY and CDR2 SMNVEV (reference sequence). The CDR3 has 13 amino acids. The CDR3 region is CASSLSGGNTIYF. The DNA of the CDR3 is TGTGCCAGCAGTTTATCTGGGGGAAACACCATATATTTT.

Worth noting for this clonotype: A read error is possible here, since a much larger clone lies one base away. The genes are TRBV11-3 and TRBJ2-1, with D perhaps being TRBD1 or TRBD2 (6 bases each). The CDR3 extends over 14 amino acids. Germline V CDR1 and CDR2: SGHNT, YENEEA. The CDR3: CASSRGQTYNEQSF. CDR3 nucleotides: TGTGCCAGCAGCCGGGGGCAGACCTACAATGAGCAGTCCTTC. The full variable domain, completed using reference TRBV11-3 and TRBJ2-1, is EAGVVQSPRYKIIEKKQPVAFWCNPISGHNTLYWYLQNLGQGPELLIRYENEEAVDDSQLPKDRFSAERLKGVDSTLKIQPAELGDSAVYLCASSRGQTYNEQSFGPGTRLTVL.

This clonotype was counted only a few times. As DNA, the CDR3 is TGTGCCACCAGCAGAGCTACAGGGGCAACCGGGGAGCTGTTTTTT. Protein product: CATSRATGATGELFF. The rearrangement uses TRBV15 and TRBJ2-2; 7 bases are a match to TRBD1. The germline gives CDR1 LNHNV, CDR2 YYDKDF (reference sequence). This CDR3 is built from 15 residues. With 1 base clipped from V and 5 bases from J, the junction kept 4 bases outside the gene matches.

The sample holds many counts of this clonotype. This chain joins TRBV6-5 and TRBJ1-5, with 9 bases identical to TRBD1. V lost 5 bases to trimming and J lost 3 bases; unmatched junction nucleotides: 5. This CDR3 has 15 residues. CDR1 MNHEY and CDR2 SVGAGI come from the germline V gene. The CDR3 bases are TGTGCCAGCAGTCCGGGACAGGGCTTCAATCAGCCCCAGCATTTT. Translated: CASSPGQGFNQPQHF.

This clonotype was picked up a small number of times. The gene calls are TRBV7-2 and TRBJ1-5; D gene ambiguous. Per the germline V gene, CDR1 is SGHTA and CDR2 is FQGNSA. Trimming removed 1 base from V and 0 bases from J, with 7 bases in between. This CDR3 has 15 amino acids. The CDR3 sequence: CASSLVGNSNQPQHF. The CDR3 bases are TGTGCCAGCAGCTTAGTGGGAAATAGCAATCAGCCCCAGCATTTT.

This clonotype was detected many times. The genes are TRBV7-2 and TRBJ2-5; 10 positions match TRBD2. CDR3 length equals 15 residues. From germline, CDR1 is SGHTA and CDR2 FQGNSA. V lost 4 bases and J lost 5; bases outside the gene matches: 7. CDR3 in amino acids: CASSSSGGAGETQYF. In nucleotides, the CDR3 is TGTGCCAGCAGCTCAAGCGGGGGGGCAGGTGAGACCCAGTACTTC.

This clonotype was recorded at least ten times. The chain recombines TRBV7-2 with TRBJ1-1; D is possibly TRBD1 (6 bases). The CDR3 is 12 residues long. Germline CDR1 SGHTA, CDR2 FQGNSA. With 3 bases removed from V and 10 bases from J, the gap between germline ends came to 12 bases. The DNA for the CDR3 is TGTGCCAGCAGCTTTCGACAGGCGGGAGCTTTCTTT. Translating gives CASSFRQAGAFF.

This clonotype was counted a single time. A much larger clone sits a single nucleotide away, making a read error possible. J is TRBJ2-6 and V is TRBV7-9; D is perhaps TRBD1 (5 bases). CDR1 and CDR2 (germline): SEHNR, FQNEAQ (reference sequence). CDR3 length: 14 amino acids. The CDR3 loop is CASAVISGANVLAF. CDR3 nucleotide sequence: TGTGCTTCAGCAGTTATCTCTGGGGCCAACGTCCTGGCTTTC.

On this clonotype itself: The junction and the germline gene differ at one end; a read error may be behind it. V and J are TRBV6-5 and TRBJ1-1, with 7 bases matching TRBD1. Germline V gene sequence: CDR1 MNHEY, CDR2 SVGAGI. This CDR3 is built from 14 residues. CDR3 sequence (DNA): TGTGCCACCAGTCAGGGGGGGGGGGGCACTGAAGCTTTCTTT. Translation: CATSQGGGGTEAFF.

This clonotype was observed at least ten times. The rearrangement links TRBV19 to TRBJ2-7; 7 bases fit TRBD1. The V and J ends lost 5 bases and 0 bases, in that order; junction bases with no gene match: 7. CDR1 and CDR2 (germline): LNHDA, SQIVND (reference sequence). CDR3 length: 15 residues. The CDR3 loop reads CASSRPGTASYEQYF. The CDR3 DNA sequence: TGTGCCAGTAGTCGACCCGGGACAGCCTCCTACGAGCAGTACTTC.

This sequence joins TRBV15 and TRBJ2-5, with no clear D. This CDR3 region has 13 residues. V dropped 8 bases and J dropped 1 base, with 11 bases sitting between them. Germline CDR1 and CDR2: LNHNV and YYDKDF (reference sequence). This CDR3 is CATAKGRQETQYF. CDR3 in DNA: TGTGCCACCGCCAAGGGCCGCCAAGAGACCCAGTACTTC.